This entry lists 21 T cell receptor beta chains sequenced from one sample in a study of CD4+ T cells in melanoma. Produced via immunoSEQ multiplex PCR; TCRdb's table is partial and in-frame only. The sample includes some 10,000 clones, 68% of them seen just once. Sequencing input: cells from a culture (not recorded whether cultured in vitro). The receptors come from a human donor with melanoma.

V usage is TRBV30 and J usage is TRBJ2-5; maybe TRBD2 (6 bases). The CDR3 runs to 13 residues. Germline V gives CDR1 GTSNPN, CDR2 SVGIG (reference sequence). Trimming left V 1 base short and J 2 bases short, with 8 bases between. CDR3 nucleotides: TGTGCCTGGAGTGCGGGGAGGCAAGAGACCCAGTACTTC. This codes for CAWSAGRQETQYF.

This chain connects TRBV5-1 to TRBJ2-1; 11 bases are a match to TRBD2. The germline gives CDR1 SGHRS, CDR2 YFSETQ. V gave up 3 bases and J gave up 3 bases; unmatched junction bases: 2. The CDR3 runs to 15 residues. CDR3 loop: CASSSTSGNYNEQFF. The CDR3 nucleotides read TGCGCCAGCAGCTCGACTAGCGGGAACTACAATGAGCAGTTCTTC.

The chain couples TRBV9 to TRBJ2-2; D possibly corresponds to TRBD2 (5 bases). The CDR3 has 16 residues. From germline, CDR1 is SGDLS and CDR2 YYNGEE. V was trimmed by 3 bases and J by 2 bases, leaving 14 bases between them. The CDR3 DNA reads TGTGCCAGCAGCGAGTCCGCGACGGGAAACACCGGGGAGCTGTTTTTT. This translates into CASSESATGNTGELFF.

The chain joins TRBV5-8 to TRBJ1-2; D remains unclear. V gave up 4 bases and J gave up 4 bases, with 14 bases separating them. Per germline, CDR1 SGHTS and CDR2 YDEGEE. CDR3 length: 14 residues. The CDR3 sequence is CASSPGSEVYGYTF. The DNA for the CDR3 is TGTGCCAGCAGCCCTGGATCGGAAGTCTATGGCTACACCTTC.

This chain links TRBV11-2 with TRBJ2-7; the D call may be TRBD1 or TRBD2 (5 bases each). The CDR3 covers 13 residues. The germline CDR1 and CDR2 sequences are SGHAT and FQNNGV. Deletions cut 4 bases from V and 3 bases from J, with 10 bases between. Written as DNA, the CDR3 is TGTGCCAGCAGCTCCCGGGACCTCTACGAGCAGTACTTC. This translates into CASSSRDLYEQYF.

The chain has TRBV9 and TRBJ1-2; maybe TRBD1 (6 bases). Germline lookup yields CDR1 SGDLS and CDR2 YYNGEE. Trimming took off 3 bases at V and 8 bases at J, with 26 bases between the two ends. CDR3 length: 17 residues. Written as DNA, the CDR3 is TGTGCCAGCAGCGAGAGGTTTGGGACGGCGGACCAGGGGGGCTACACCTTC. It is translated as CASSERFGTADQGGYTF. Full variable domain (outside the CDR3, taken from reference TRBV9 and TRBJ1-2): DSGVTQTPKHLITATGQRVTLRCSPRSGDLSVYWYQQSLDQGLQFLIQYYNGEERAKGNILERFSAQQFPDLHSELNLSSLELGDSALYFCASSERFGTADQGGYTFGSGTRLTVV.

V usage is TRBV6-1 and J usage is TRBJ2-7; the D gene is possibly TRBD1 (6 bases). Germline V lookup: CDR1 MNHNS, CDR2 SASEGT. The V and J ends lost 8 bases and 5 bases respectively, with 19 bases between them. The length of the CDR3 is 14 residues. CDR3 protein: CASCDSQGFHEQYF. The CDR3 nucleotides read TGTGCCAGCTGCGACTCTCAGGGGTTCCACGAGCAGTACTTC.

This chain links TRBV9 with TRBJ2-2; 7 bases are shared with TRBD2. In germline, CDR1 is SGDLS, CDR2 YYNGEE. V lost 4 bases and J lost 7; bases outside the gene matches: 10. The CDR3 is 15 residues long. CDR3 amino acids: CASSPQGRGNGELFF. CDR3 sequence (DNA): TGTGCCAGCAGCCCACAAGGGAGGGGTAACGGGGAGCTGTTTTTT.

V gene TRBV14 combines with J gene TRBJ2-7, with D perhaps matching TRBD2 (6 bases). Germline values: CDR1 SGHDN, CDR2 FVKESK. The V and J ends lost 3 bases and 6 bases respectively, with 18 bases between them. The CDR3 loop spans 15 amino acids. CDR3 residues: CASSHIPGGASEQYF. In DNA form, the CDR3 reads TGTGCCAGCAGCCATATTCCCGGCGGGGCCTCCGAGCAGTACTTC.

This clone showed up just once. The rearrangement joins TRBV7-2 to TRBJ2-1, with 9 bases lining up with TRBD1. The V gene's germline CDR1 is SGHTA and CDR2 FQGNSA. J was trimmed by 7 bases and V by 8 bases; bases with no gene match: 6. The CDR3 covers 13 residues. CDR3 residues: CASSRDRVNEQFF. In DNA, the CDR3 is TGTGCCAGCTCACGGGACAGGGTAAATGAGCAGTTCTTC.

This clone came up once. The V gene is TRBV5-1, the J gene TRBJ2-2, with TRBD1 identical over 10 bases. The V gene's germline CDR1 is SGHRS and CDR2 YFSETQ. V was clipped by 1 base and J by 6 bases; unmatched bases: 6. This CDR3 has 16 amino acids. As DNA, the CDR3 is TGCGCCAGCAGCTTGACCGTGGACAGGGGGTCCGGGGAGCTGTTTTTT. Protein product: CASSLTVDRGSGELFF.

The chain joins TRBV30 to TRBJ2-1; no definite D call. V gave up 8 bases and J gave up 8 bases, with 10 bases separating them. In germline, CDR1 is GTSNPN, CDR2 SVGIG (reference sequence). The CDR3 is made up of 10 amino acids. CDR3 in DNA: TGTGCCACCCAACGAGATGAGCAGTTCTTC. Its protein is CATQRDEQFF.

The DNA for the CDR3 is TGCAGCGTTGACCTCCGACGGAACACTGAAGCTTTCTTT. Amino acid sequence: CSVDLRRNTEAFF. The V gene is TRBV29-1, the J gene TRBJ1-1; D ambiguous. Trimming took off 3 bases at V and 1 base at J, with 9 bases between the two ends. Looked up from germline, CDR1 is SQVTM and CDR2 is ANQGSEA. CDR3 size: 13 residues.

The chain has TRBV30 and TRBJ1-1, with D perhaps matching TRBD1 (5 bases). CDR3 size: 13 residues. Between the trimmed V and J ends, which lost 3 bases and 11 bases, there was a span of 19 bases. Looked up from germline, CDR1 is GTSNPN and CDR2 is SVGIG (reference sequence). CDR3 DNA: TGTGCCTGGAGGGCCCGGGGCGCCGGGTGGGCTTTCTTT. Translation: CAWRARGAGWAFF.

The chain is built from TRBV7-6 and TRBJ1-2; D is possibly TRBD1 (5 bases). The CDR3 consists of 13 residues. With 5 bases removed from V and 7 bases from J, the gap between germline ends came to 14 bases. CDR1 is SGHVS and CDR2 is FNYEAQ in the germline V gene. CDR3 residues: CASSPAGVSGYTF. CDR3 coding DNA: TGTGCCAGCAGCCCCGCGGGGGTGAGTGGCTACACCTTC.

The table lists this clone with a count of one. The chain combines TRBV7-9 with TRBJ2-2; D is uncertain. Per the germline V gene, CDR1 is SEHNR and CDR2 is FQNEAQ (reference sequence). V lost 5 bases to trimming and J lost 0 bases, with 1 base between them. The CDR3 consists of 12 residues. This chain's CDR3 is CASSANTGELFF. Written as DNA, the CDR3 is TGTGCCAGCAGCGCGAACACCGGGGAGCTGTTTTTT.

The chain couples TRBV18 to TRBJ1-1; TRBD1 is a possible D gene (6 bases). CDR3 size: 14 residues. V lost 0 bases and J 1 base, leaving 6 bases between the germline ends. Germline CDR1 reads KGHSH; CDR2 reads LQKENI. CDR3 sequence (DNA): TGTGCCAGCTCACCACCGGGGGCGAACACTGAAGCTTTCTTT. Protein product: CASSPPGANTEAFF. Filled out from reference TRBV18 and TRBJ1-1, the complete variable domain reads NAGVMQNPRHLVRRRGQEARLRCSPMKGHSHVYWYRQLPEEGLKFMVYLQKENIIDESGMPKERFSAEFPKEGPSILRIQQVVRGDSAAYFCASSPPGANTEAFFGQGTRLTVV.

In its sample, this clone was seen a few times. The rearrangement uses TRBV11-2 and TRBJ2-7; 10 bases agree with TRBD2. The CDR3 has 16 residues. Trimming cost V 5 bases and J 12 bases; bases outside gene matches: 19. In germline, CDR1 is SGHAT, CDR2 FQNNGV. Here the CDR3 DNA reads TGTGCCAGCAGCCAGTTTAAGGGAGAGCGGGGGGGCACACTGTACTTC. Amino acid sequence: CASSQFKGERGGTLYF.

The sample holds a few counts of this clone. The rearrangement links TRBV7-9 to TRBJ2-2; the D gene could be TRBD1 or TRBD2 (7 bases each). In germline, CDR1 is SEHNR, CDR2 FQNEAQ (reference sequence). CDR3 length equals 16 residues. V was cut by 3 bases and J by 0 bases, with 11 bases left in between. In DNA form, the CDR3 reads TGTGCCAGCAGCTTGGGAGGGACAGCGAACACCGGGGAGCTGTTTTTT. This sequence encodes CASSLGGTANTGELFF.

The chain uses TRBV7-3 and TRBJ1-1, with TRBD1 matching 7 bases. Trimming cost V 5 bases and J 5 bases; bases outside gene matches: 5. In germline, CDR1 is SGHTA, CDR2 FQGTGA. The CDR3 is 13 residues long. The chain's CDR3 is CASSRDRGTEAFF. The CDR3 DNA reads TGTGCCAGCAGCCGGGACAGAGGAACTGAAGCTTTCTTT.

This clone was counted between two and nine times. Other DNA sequences in this specimen translate into the identical CDR3. The chain has TRBV2 and TRBJ1-5; perhaps TRBD1 as D (6 bases). Germline values: CDR1 SNHLY, CDR2 FYNNEI. The CDR3 consists of 14 residues. V was pared by 7 bases and J by 2 bases, with 12 bases between. CDR3 in DNA: TGTGCCAGCAAAGGGCCAGGGGGCAATCAGCCCCAGCATTTT. It codes for CASKGPGGNQPQHF.